The 16 T cell receptor beta chains below were found in one sample sequenced in a study of T-cell reconstitution after alpha-beta-depleted transplantation in children. Unique molecular identifiers were incorporated when the TCRbeta library was constructed. TCRdb recomputed calls from the PCR reads with MiXCR, one row per CDR3 protein. The table has 550,000 to 600,000 distinct CDR3 sequences, 23% seen once. The material was PBMCs, mostly from graft donor cells, obtained 360 days after TCRalphabeta/CD19-depleted stem cell transplant. The origin of the receptors is a boy in the first two years of life who had a stem cell transplant for acute myeloid leukemia, so the T cells may come from the graft donor.

This clonotype was seen repeatedly, ten times or more. This chain uses TRBV4-2 with TRBJ2-1, with D perhaps TRBD1 (5 bases). Germline CDR1 reads LGHNA; CDR2 reads YNFKEQ. This CDR3 contains 15 residues. With 4 bases removed from V and 0 bases from J, the gap between germline ends came to 10 bases. CDR3 sequence (DNA): TGTGCCAGCAGCCCCCGAAGGGGCTCCTACAATGAGCAGTTCTTC. Residues: CASSPRRGSYNEQFF.

CDR3 amino acids: CSARVLAGASTDTQYF. DNA for the CDR3: TGCAGTGCTAGAGTCCTAGCGGGGGCGAGCACAGATACGCAGTATTTT. V and J are TRBV20-1 and TRBJ2-3; 10 bases are a match to TRBD2. The CDR3 is 16 residues long. Per germline, CDR1 DFQATT and CDR2 SNEGSKA (reference sequence). The V gene end was trimmed by 1 base and the J gene end by 0 bases; junction bases not matched to a gene: 4.

This clonotype occurred a few times. The chain employs TRBV3-1 and TRBJ1-1, with D hard to call. Trimming stripped 1 base from V and 2 bases from J, with 8 bases between. The CDR3 consists of 14 residues. CDR1 is LGHDT, CDR2 YNNKEL, per germline (reference sequence). CDR3 loop: CASSQVAGNTEAFF. The CDR3 nucleotides read TGTGCCAGCAGCCAAGTCGCTGGAAACACTGAAGCTTTCTTT.

The rearrangement joins TRBV7-9 to TRBJ2-1; 7 bases are shared with TRBD2. Germline CDR1 reads SEHNR; CDR2 reads FQNEAQ (reference sequence). The length of the CDR3 is 16 residues. With 5 bases clipped from V and 4 bases from J, the junction kept 11 bases outside the gene matches. The CDR3 sequence is CASSPRWSGEYNEQFF. DNA of the CDR3: TGTGCCAGCAGCCCTCGGTGGAGCGGGGAATACAATGAGCAGTTCTTC.

The gene calls are TRBV28 and TRBJ2-5; possibly TRBD1 for D (6 bases). The CDR3 runs to 18 residues. Deletions cut 5 bases from V and 2 bases from J, with 24 bases between. Germline V gives CDR1 MDHEN, CDR2 SYDVKM. This CDR3 reads CASSQVLFRRTVQETQYF. The CDR3 nucleotides read TGTGCCAGCAGTCAAGTTTTATTTCGCCGGACAGTTCAAGAGACCCAGTACTTC.

This chain joins TRBV2 and TRBJ2-3; D is undetermined. CDR3 length equals 16 residues. CDR1 and CDR2 from the germline V gene are SNHLY and FYNNEI. The V gene lost 1 base and the J gene lost 2 bases, with 13 bases spanning the gap. The CDR3 here is CASSEGRSKPTDTQYF. CDR3 bases: TGTGCCAGCAGTGAAGGTAGATCTAAACCCACAGATACGCAGTATTTT.

This chain connects TRBV4-2 to TRBJ1-5; perhaps TRBD1 as D (5 bases). V lost 0 bases to trimming and J lost 5 bases, with 11 bases between them. The germline gives CDR1 LGHNA, CDR2 YNFKEQ. The CDR3 is made up of 15 amino acids. CDR3 bases: TGTGCCAGCAGCCAAGATCTTTTGGGGGATCAGCCCCAGCATTTT. It translates to CASSQDLLGDQPQHF.

The chain carries TRBV2 and TRBJ2-7; D unresolved. This CDR3 region has 12 residues. Trimming took 3 bases from V and 4 from J, leaving 7 bases between them. Germline CDR1 reads SNHLY; CDR2 reads FYNNEI. In DNA, the CDR3 is TGTGCCAGCAGTGAGGGCCCTTACGAGCAGTACGTC. Protein sequence: CASSEGPYEQYV.

V gene TRBV27 combines with J gene TRBJ2-3; D may match TRBD1 or TRBD2 (5 bases each). This CDR3 has 14 residues. Trimming took 5 bases from V and 4 from J, leaving 13 bases between them. Looked up from germline, CDR1 is MNHEY and CDR2 is SMNVEV (reference sequence). This CDR3 reads CASSTGVGPDTQYF. In DNA form, the CDR3 reads TGTGCCAGCAGTACTGGCGTGGGACCAGATACGCAGTATTTT.

This chain links TRBV20-1 with TRBJ1-1; perhaps TRBD1 as D (5 bases). The V end lost 6 bases, the J end lost 0 bases, and 14 bases lay between the germline ends. Looked up from germline, CDR1 is DFQATT and CDR2 is SNEGSKA (reference sequence). The length of the CDR3 is 14 residues. In DNA, the CDR3 is TGCAGTGCCTTTTGGGGGGTGATGAACACTGAAGCTTTCTTT. Encoded protein: CSAFWGVMNTEAFF.

There are many counts of this clonotype. The chain joins TRBV7-2 to TRBJ2-1; D ambiguous. Germline V lookup: CDR1 SGHTA, CDR2 FQGNSA. The V gene lost 2 bases and the J gene lost 8 bases, with 7 bases spanning the gap. There are 12 residues in the CDR3. The CDR3 loop is CASSLTAYEQFF. The CDR3 DNA reads TGTGCCAGCAGCTTAACAGCTTATGAGCAGTTCTTC.

The sample holds many counts of this clonotype. This chain joins TRBV20-1 and TRBJ2-1, with D possibly being TRBD2 (6 bases). There are 14 residues in the CDR3. V was trimmed by 1 base and J by 10 bases, leaving 17 bases between them. Germline assignment: CDR1 DFQATT and CDR2 SNEGSKA (reference sequence). The CDR3 reads CSARAPAGTGEQFF. DNA of the CDR3: TGCAGTGCTAGAGCCCCGGCGGGGACGGGCGAGCAGTTCTTC.

This chain uses TRBV11-1 with TRBJ1-1; 10 bases are shared with TRBD1. Germline CDR1 reads SGHAT; CDR2 reads FQDESV (reference sequence). J lost 6 bases, V lost 6 bases, and 4 bases had no gene match. CDR3 length equals 13 residues. CDR3 loop: CASSRDRGPEAFF. For the CDR3, the DNA is TGTGCCAGCAGTCGTGACAGGGGGCCTGAAGCTTTCTTT.

In its sample, this clonotype was seen a few times. This rearrangement joins TRBV20-1 to TRBJ2-5; either TRBD1 or TRBD2 may supply D (5 bases each). The ends were cut back, 8 bases at V and 4 bases at J, with 11 bases in the middle. The CDR3 is 11 amino acids. Germline values: CDR1 DFQATT, CDR2 SNEGSKA (reference sequence). The CDR3 sequence: CSTGTLETQYF. CDR3 nucleotide sequence: TGCAGTACCGGGACCTTAGAGACCCAGTACTTC.

This clonotype came up many times. The chain recombines TRBV28 with TRBJ2-5, with 10 bases lining up with TRBD1. This CDR3 region has 17 residues. Germline-derived CDR1 and CDR2 are MDHEN and SYDVKM. Unmatched junction bases numbered 10, after V lost 3 bases and J lost 3 bases. The CDR3 nucleotides are TGTGCCAGCAGTTTCTACGGGACAGGGGTCCCAAAAGAGACCCAGTACTTC. Translation: CASSFYGTGVPKETQYF.

This clonotype has only a few counts. The CDR3 spells CASSASVYEQYV. CDR3 in DNA: TGTGCCAGCAGTGCAAGTGTCTACGAGCAGTACGTC. The rearrangement links TRBV28 to TRBJ2-7; D is unclear. Trimming shortened V by 5 bases and J by 3 bases, and 8 bases separated the two germline ends. The CDR3 contains 12 residues. The germline V gene encodes CDR1 MDHEN and CDR2 SYDVKM.